The 19 T cell receptor beta chains in this list originate from one sample, sequenced in a study of blood T cells in healthy people across ages. With a J-beta primer mix and a sample-barcoded 5' primer, a second PCR ran 7 to 11 cycles. TCRdb itself ran the 5' RACE reads through MiXCR, one entry per CDR3 protein. The table records about 510,000 distinct CDR3 sequences, over 25% of them present only once. These data were also filed under a second study, of T cells of mothers and their children.

The sequencing input was blood. The source of these receptors is a boy aged 2 to 10 in good health.

This clonotype was seen more than once but under ten times. J is TRBJ2-1 and V is TRBV19; 8 bases map to TRBD2. The DNA matches TRBJ2-7 better at its end, which makes the J call doubtful. This CDR3 has 13 residues. The V gene's germline CDR1 is LNHDA and CDR2 SQIVND (reference sequence). The CDR3 region is CASSERGNHEQYF. In nucleotides, the CDR3 is TGTGCCAGTAGCGAGCGGGGGAACCACGAGCAGTACTTC.

V gene TRBV4-3 combines with J gene TRBJ2-7, with 7 nucleotides matching TRBD2. Germline V gene lookup returns CDR1 LGHNA and CDR2 YSLEER. This CDR3 is 17 amino acids long. After removal of 1 base from V and 0 bases from J, the junction contained 9 bases not matched to a gene. CDR3 protein: CASSQVVSGNSSYEQYF. As DNA, the CDR3 is TGCGCCAGCAGCCAAGTGGTAAGCGGGAACAGCTCCTACGAGCAGTACTTC.

The sample holds a few counts of this clonotype. The rearrangement uses TRBV13 and TRBJ2-5, with 10 bases fitting TRBD1. The J call could be wrong; TRBJ2-7 is a better fit for the DNA end. The CDR3 has 15 amino acids. Germline V gives CDR1 PRHDT, CDR2 FYEKMQ (reference sequence). The CDR3 loop reads CASSFGTGDRYEQYF. CDR3 nucleotides: TGTGCCAGCAGCTTCGGGACAGGGGATCGCTACGAGCAGTACTTC.

This clonotype showed up just a few times. This rearrangement joins TRBV7-9 to TRBJ1-2, with D possibly TRBD1 on 6 matching bases. Trimming pared 5 bases from V and 5 bases from J, leaving 12 bases between. The CDR3 has 13 amino acids. Germline CDR1 and CDR2: SEHNR and FQNEAQ (reference sequence). DNA of the CDR3: TGTGCCAGCAGCAAGGGGGGGCGTTATGGCTACACCTTC. It translates to CASSKGGRYGYTF.

This clonotype turned up a few times. The J gene is TRBJ2-4, the V gene TRBV15; D gene unclear. This CDR3 region has 13 residues. In germline, CDR1 is LNHNV, CDR2 YYDKDF (reference sequence). V lost 0 bases and J lost 8, with 8 bases in between. The CDR3 DNA reads TGTGCCACCAGCAGAGATTGGGTGGACATTCAGTACTTC. The encoded protein is CATSRDWVDIQYF.

The chain is built from TRBV13 and TRBJ1-1; no firm D call. Trimming left V 5 bases short and J 1 base short, with 8 bases between. The CDR3 is 13 residues long. CDR1 and CDR2 (germline): PRHDT, FYEKMQ (reference sequence). The DNA for the CDR3 is TGTGCCAGCAGCCAGTCCCCGAACACTGAAGCTTTCTTT. This translates into CASSQSPNTEAFF.

Ten or more counts support this clonotype. This chain links TRBV9 with TRBJ2-7; 10 nucleotides line up with TRBD2. Germline V gene sequence: CDR1 SGDLS, CDR2 YYNGEE. Trimming took 3 bases from V and 0 from J; bases not matched to a gene: 0. This CDR3 is 14 amino acids long. CDR3 in DNA: TGTGCCAGCAGCGGACTAGCGGGCTCCTACGAGCAGTACTTC. Its protein product is CASSGLAGSYEQYF.

The genes are TRBV5-1 and TRBJ2-3; D call uncertain. Germline CDR1 is SGHRS and CDR2 is YFSETQ. The CDR3 has 15 amino acids. The ends were cut back, 1 base at V and 2 bases at J, with 11 bases in the middle. The CDR3 sequence is CASSLTVFTTDTQYF. The CDR3 DNA sequence: TGCGCCAGCAGCTTGACAGTTTTCACCACAGATACGCAGTATTTT. The entire variable domain, with the rest obtained from reference TRBV5-1 and TRBJ2-3, is as follows: KAGVTQTPRYLIKTRGQQVTLSCSPISGHRSVSWYQQTPGQGLQFLFEYFSETQRNKGNFPGRFSGRQFSNSRSEMNVSTLELGDSALYLCASSLTVFTTDTQYFGPGTRLTVL.

The gene calls are TRBV7-9 and TRBJ2-1, with a possible D match to TRBD1 (6 bases). The DNA end is more similar to TRBJ2-7, so the J call may be wrong. The CDR3 totals 14 residues. Germline CDR1 and CDR2: SEHNR and FQNEAQ (reference sequence). The CDR3 DNA follows: TGTGCCAGCAGCTCTATACAGGGAGCCTACGAGCAGTACTTC. Translating it yields CASSSIQGAYEQYF.

Many counts were recorded for this clonotype. The chain carries TRBV5-1 and TRBJ2-5; 7 bases line up with TRBD2. In germline, CDR1 is SGHRS, CDR2 YFSETQ. V was pared by 2 bases and J by 1 base, with 2 bases of the junction left unmatched. The CDR3 has 14 amino acids. CDR3 sequence (DNA): TGCGCCAGCAGCTTCAGGACTAGCCAAGAGACCCAGTACTTC. Translation gives CASSFRTSQETQYF.

J is TRBJ2-1 and V is TRBV12-5; 13 positions match TRBD2. CDR3 size: 15 residues. V gave up 3 bases and J gave up 9 bases; unmatched junction bases: 5. Germline V gene data show CDR1 as LGHNT and CDR2 as FRNRAP. The CDR3 DNA reads as TGTGCTAGTGGTTTTATACTAGCGGGAGGGGCTGAGCAGTTCTTC. As protein: CASGFILAGGAEQFF.

The sample holds a few counts of this clonotype. The chain couples TRBV7-8 to TRBJ1-5; no reliable D call. CDR1 is SGHVS and CDR2 is FQNEAQ in the germline V gene. Between the trimmed V and J ends, which lost 2 bases and 2 bases, there was a span of 13 bases. The CDR3 runs to 16 residues. CDR3 bases: TGTGCCAGCAGCTTAAGTAGGCTTTTTGGCAATCAGCCCCAGCATTTT. Residues: CASSLSRLFGNQPQHF.

This chain connects TRBV30 to TRBJ1-3; D gene uncertain. CDR3 size: 14 residues. Between the trimmed V and J ends, which lost 0 bases and 2 bases, there was a span of 8 bases. Germline-derived CDR1 and CDR2 are GTSNPN and SVGIG (reference sequence). The CDR3, as DNA: TGTGCCTGGAGTGTGACGGAACCTGGAAACACCATATATTTT. Translation gives CAWSVTEPGNTIYF.

This clonotype occurred a few times. The chain couples TRBV10-2 to TRBJ2-6; D call uncertain. V lost 6 bases, J lost 0 bases, and 18 bases lay in between. This CDR3 is 18 amino acids long. Germline-derived CDR1 and CDR2 are WSHSY and SAAADI. The CDR3 sequence: CASRASPAKSSGANVLTF. The CDR3 DNA reads as TGCGCCAGCAGGGCCAGTCCAGCAAAGAGCTCTGGGGCCAACGTCCTGACTTTC.

V and J are TRBV6-5 and TRBJ2-7; 11 bases agree with TRBD2. CDR3 length: 14 amino acids. The ends lost 6 bases at V and 7 bases at J; junction bases unmatched: 8. Germline CDR1 MNHEY, CDR2 SVGAGI. In DNA, the CDR3 is TGTGCCAGCAGCAGACTAGCGGGGAGAAGTGAGCAGTACTTC. Amino acids: CASSRLAGRSEQYF.

The chain links TRBV3-1 to TRBJ2-3; 9 nucleotides align to TRBD2. This CDR3 is built from 17 residues. V shed 3 bases and J 0 bases; nucleotides not matched to a gene: 7. Germline V gives CDR1 LGHDT, CDR2 YNNKEL (reference sequence). CDR3 DNA sequence: TGTGCCAGCAGCCAGCCCCTAGCGGGGTCTAGCACAGATACGCAGTATTTT. This codes for CASSQPLAGSSTDTQYF.

This clonotype occurred a few times. This sequence joins TRBV5-5 and TRBJ2-7; TRBD2 aligns across 12 bases. Germline V CDR1 and CDR2: SGHKS, YYEKEE (reference sequence). The length of the CDR3 is 15 residues. J lost 4 bases, V lost 2 bases, and 4 bases had no gene match. The CDR3 DNA sequence: TGTGCCAGCAGCTTAGGGACTAGCGGGCTTTACGAGCAGTACTTC. Protein product: CASSLGTSGLYEQYF.

The chain is built from TRBV4-1 and TRBJ2-5, with D perhaps given as TRBD1 or TRBD2 (6 bases each). Trimming removed 4 bases from V and 3 bases from J, with 12 bases in between. CDR1 MGHRA and CDR2 YSYEKL come from the germline V gene. The length of the CDR3 is 14 residues. Here the CDR3 DNA reads TGCGCCAGCAGCCTCGCGGGACACGAAGAGACCCAGTACTTC. It specifies CASSLAGHEETQYF.

The chain links TRBV20-1 to TRBJ2-5; D is possibly TRBD2 (6 bases). Deletions cut 0 bases from V and 2 bases from J, with 10 bases between. CDR3 length: 14 amino acids. Germline-derived CDR1 and CDR2 are DFQATT and SNEGSKA (reference sequence). DNA of the CDR3: TGCAGTGCTAGAGATGGGAGGATTCAAGAGACCCAGTACTTC. It translates to CSARDGRIQETQYF.